This T cell receptor beta chain was obtained from a study of vaccination and CD4 T cells after COVID-19. Findings and limits, study-wide: In convalescent patients, a median around 87% of reactive clones appeared only post-vaccination.

Cultured CD4+ T-cell DNA underwent Oncomine TCR Beta short-read sequencing. TCRdb reprocessed the PCR reads with MiXCR, giving one entry per CDR3 protein. The table has 20,000 to 25,000 distinct CDR3 sequences, roughly 50% seen once. This clonotype was detected once. Its antigen is undetermined. The CDR3 is made up of 13 amino acids. Trimming removed 4 bases from V and 2 bases from J, with 12 bases in between. CDR1 and CDR2 (germline): DFQATT, SNEGSKA (reference sequence). Treatment in this sample: roughly 11-day PBMC culture with coronavirus spike peptide pools or control peptides (ViraFEST assay). The ViraFEST method relied on peptide pools to expand antigen-specific T cells, followed by TCR sequencing.

V and J are TRBV20-1 and TRBJ2-7; D unresolved. The origin of this receptor is a human donor who had recovered from COVID-19. Source material: CD4+ T cells from blood, cultured in vitro. CDR3 in amino acids: CSAKEVGTYEQYF. CDR3 DNA: TGCAGTGCTAAAGAGGTGGGAACCTACGAGCAGTACTTC.